This TCR beta chain was identified during a study of cytomegalovirus exposure and HLA in healthy donors. The CDR3 has 17 residues. CDR1 LNHDA and CDR2 SQIVND come from the germline V gene (reference sequence). With 5 bases removed from V and 4 bases from J, the gap between germline ends came to 23 bases. Study-wide results and caveats: In a later analysis, CMV-associated beta chains were mostly HLA-associated, it appeared. With high specificity and sensitivity, the classifier reportedly diagnosed cytomegalovirus status.

Of note for this clone: Its antigen is still unknown.

It was with 60 Vbeta and 13 Jbeta primers that the PCR ran. Sequencing was performed with immunoSEQ multiplex PCR; in TCRdb, only in-frame clones are kept and a portion is missing. This sample yields approximately 120,000 clones, of which around 77% are seen a single time; about 1.3% belongs to the top ten. What was sequenced was PBMCs. The V and J genes are TRBV19 and TRBJ1-1; possible D gene TRBD1, 6 bases. The receptor was derived from a man over 45 in good health and CMV-seronegative. The CDR3 reads CASSPLRGLGVSTEAFF. The CDR3, as DNA: TGTGCCAGTAGTCCCCTCAGGGGTCTCGGCGTAAGCACTGAAGCTTTCTTT.